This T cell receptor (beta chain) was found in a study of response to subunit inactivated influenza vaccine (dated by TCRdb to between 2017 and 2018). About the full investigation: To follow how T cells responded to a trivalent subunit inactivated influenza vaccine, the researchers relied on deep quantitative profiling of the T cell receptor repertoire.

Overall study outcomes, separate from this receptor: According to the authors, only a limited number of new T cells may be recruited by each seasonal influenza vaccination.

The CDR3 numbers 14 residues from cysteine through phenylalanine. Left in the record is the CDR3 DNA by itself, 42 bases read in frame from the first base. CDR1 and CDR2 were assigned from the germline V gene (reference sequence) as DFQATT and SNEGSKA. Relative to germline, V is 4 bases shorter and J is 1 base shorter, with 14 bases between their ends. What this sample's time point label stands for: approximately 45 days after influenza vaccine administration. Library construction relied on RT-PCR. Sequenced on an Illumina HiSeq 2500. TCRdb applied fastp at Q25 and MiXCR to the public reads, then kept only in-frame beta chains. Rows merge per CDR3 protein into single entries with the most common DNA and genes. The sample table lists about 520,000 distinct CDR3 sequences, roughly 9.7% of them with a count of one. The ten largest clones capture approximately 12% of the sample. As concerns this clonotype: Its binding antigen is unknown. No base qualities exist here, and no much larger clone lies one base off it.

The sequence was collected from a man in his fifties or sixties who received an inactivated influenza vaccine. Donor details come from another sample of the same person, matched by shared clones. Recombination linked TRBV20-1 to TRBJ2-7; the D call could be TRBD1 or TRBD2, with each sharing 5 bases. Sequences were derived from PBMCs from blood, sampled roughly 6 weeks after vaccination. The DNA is TGCAGTGCTACCGGGACCCCAGGGTCCTACGAGCAGTACTTC. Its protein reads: CSATGTPGSYEQYF.